These 14 T cell receptor beta chains were sequenced from one sample in a study of T cells expressing NK-cell markers. TCRdb processed the 5' RACE reads again and assigns one entry to each CDR3 protein, with no DNA. The sample yields roughly 180,000 distinct CDR3 sequences, of which the top ten take up around a sixth. Sequencing used blood T cells: a sorted CD56 or NKG2C T cell subset, CD4+ or CD8+ T cells, or bulk PBMC T cells (not recorded which). The receptors shown here come from a woman aged 18 to 75 in good health.

The chain has TRBV20-1 and TRBJ2-1; absent DNA, TCRdb's TRBD2 call cannot be checked. CDR1 and CDR2 (germline): DFQATT, SNEGSKA (reference sequence). This CDR3 has 14 amino acids. CDR3 protein: CSVRPSSSYNEQFF.

The rearrangement joins TRBV18 to TRBJ1-5. This CDR3 region has 14 residues. Germline CDR1 and CDR2: KGHSH and LQKENI. The CDR3 sequence is CASSPSGGWQPQHF.

The rearrangement joins TRBV5-1 to TRBJ1-2; TCRdb gives TRBD1 as the D gene, but with no DNA this cannot be confirmed. CDR1 SGHRS and CDR2 YFSETQ come from the germline V gene. The CDR3 contains 15 residues. The chain's CDR3 is CASSLHRDGAVGYTF. The full variable domain, its missing parts supplied by reference TRBV5-1 and TRBJ1-2, is KAGVTQTPRYLIKTRGQQVTLSCSPISGHRSVSWYQQTPGQGLQFLFEYFSETQRNKGNFPGRFSGRQFSNSRSEMNVSTLELGDSALYLCASSLHRDGAVGYTFGSGTRLTVV.

This chain uses TRBV5-1 with TRBJ2-1; TCRdb selects TRBD2, and the lack of DNA leaves this call unchecked. The CDR3 extends over 18 amino acids. Per germline, CDR1 SGHRS and CDR2 YFSETQ. CDR3 sequence: CASSAIAGGDSSYNEQFF.

This chain connects TRBV27 to TRBJ2-3; TCRdb gives TRBD1 as the D gene, but with no DNA this cannot be confirmed. The CDR3 totals 15 residues. Germline V gene sequence: CDR1 MNHEY, CDR2 SMNVEV (reference sequence). This CDR3 is CASSLTGARTDTQYF.

The chain links TRBV3-1 to TRBJ1-3; TCRdb's assignment of TRBD1 cannot be checked, as there is no DNA. The CDR3 consists of 14 residues. Germline CDR1 and CDR2: LGHDT and YNNKEL (reference sequence). The CDR3 here is CASSHPERGNTIYF.

The chain combines TRBV11-2 with TRBJ2-1; the TRBD2 assignment by TCRdb is unverifiable without DNA. This CDR3 has 15 residues. The germline V gene encodes CDR1 SGHAT and CDR2 FQNNGV. The CDR3 loop is CASSKTGLVRNEQFF.

CDR3 region: CASSLGEQGINQPQHF. The chain has TRBV5-1 and TRBJ1-5; the TCRdb call, TRBD1, lacks DNA for checking. This CDR3 region has 16 residues. The germline V gene has CDR1 SGHRS and CDR2 YFSETQ.

The chain couples TRBV2 to TRBJ2-7. This CDR3 comprises 17 residues. Germline CDR1 and CDR2: SNHLY and FYNNEI. The CDR3: CASMIGRKKYYSYEQYF.

The gene calls are TRBV7-9 and TRBJ2-3; TCRdb names TRBD2, which stays unverified in the absence of DNA. The CDR3 length is 16 residues. CDR1 and CDR2 from the germline V gene are SEHNR and FQNEAQ (reference sequence). The CDR3 spells CASSPATSYSTDTQYF.

The chain recombines TRBV5-1 with TRBJ1-1; as DNA is missing, the TRBD1 call by TCRdb cannot be tested. The CDR3 spans 14 residues. From germline, CDR1 is SGHRS and CDR2 YFSETQ. The CDR3 is CASSLEGGNTEAFF.

The gene calls are TRBV5-1 and TRBJ2-7; TCRdb gives TRBD1 as the D gene, but with no DNA this cannot be confirmed. The germline V gene has CDR1 SGHRS and CDR2 YFSETQ. This CDR3 contains 14 residues. CDR3 in amino acids: CASSRSRGTYEQYF.

The genes are TRBV5-1 and TRBJ1-2; TCRdb's D call, TRBD1, is unchecked because there is no DNA. Germline values: CDR1 SGHRS, CDR2 YFSETQ. This CDR3 contains 13 residues. This chain's CDR3 is CASSLQGSDGYTF. Full variable domain (rest looked up from reference TRBV5-1 and TRBJ1-2): KAGVTQTPRYLIKTRGQQVTLSCSPISGHRSVSWYQQTPGQGLQFLFEYFSETQRNKGNFPGRFSGRQFSNSRSEMNVSTLELGDSALYLCASSLQGSDGYTFGSGTRLTVV.

The chain couples TRBV6-1 to TRBJ1-2; with no DNA, the TCRdb D assignment of TRBD1 cannot be verified. The germline V gene encodes CDR1 MNHNS and CDR2 SASEGT. This CDR3 has 15 residues. The CDR3 reads CASSGSHRGQDGYTF.